This note documents a single T cell receptor beta chain sequence. What it recognizes is unknown. The data were taken from a study of shared clonotypes between healthy human individuals. Study-wide findings and caveats: The donor pool, a small one, limited the genetic and exposure-history diversity represented. A reduction in generation probabilities was seen for non-shared clonotypes relative to those shared by all four donors.

The CDR3 covers 15 residues. Trimming took 4 bases from V and 8 from J; bases not matched to a gene: 8. CDR1 and CDR2 (germline): SGHTA, FQGNSA. Clones were read by immunoSEQ multiplex PCR, and TCRdb kept only the in-frame ones, dropping some. Here the sample spans about 2.5 million clones, around 92% being singletons. The receptor's source is a man younger than 30 in good health. Some clones in this sample may be carry-over from other donors' samples. The sequenced material came from naive CD4+ T cells from PBMCs. Subset denoted: CD45RA+ positively selected. The chain links TRBV7-2 to TRBJ2-1; 10 bases are a match to TRBD1. In nucleotides, the CDR3 is TGTGCCAGCAGCTGGGGACAGGGGATCGGGTATGAGCAGTTCTTC. Amino acids: CASSWGQGIGYEQFF.